In its sample, the clone carrying this T cell receptor (beta chain) was seen once. The antigen remains undetermined. This record comes from a study of lymphopenia after photon versus proton radiotherapy. The assay was immunoSEQ multiplex PCR, and TCRdb's table has in-frame clones only and misses some. The data contain approximately 160,000 clones, approximately 91% of them seen just once; the ten biggest clones take up approximately 4.6%. The V end lost 4 bases, the J end lost 1 base, and 7 bases lay between the germline ends. Germline values: CDR1 SGHTA, CDR2 FQGNSA. The CDR3 is 13 amino acids. Study-level points and caveats: After the lymphocyte nadir, photon-treated repertoires showed oligoclonal expansion, especially of CD8+ Temra cells. In patients who died, overall survival fell as post-nadir TCR diversity dropped more.

The TCR comes from a man aged 50 to 60 with gastric cancer. The chain has TRBV7-2 and TRBJ1-1, with D possibly matching TRBD1 (5 bases). The material was peripheral blood, obtained from a patient treated with photon-based radiotherapy. This CDR3 is CASSWDRNTEAFF. The CDR3 DNA reads TGTGCCAGCAGCTGGGACCGGAACACTGAAGCTTTCTTT. Combining the CDR3 with reference TRBV7-2 and TRBJ1-1 gives the whole variable domain GAGVSQSPSNKVTEKGKDVELRCDPISGHTALYWYRQSLGQGLEFLIYFQGNSAPDKSGLPSDRFSAERTGGSVSTLTIQRTQQEDSAVYLCASSWDRNTEAFFGQGTRLTVV.